This is a list of T cell receptor beta chains from one sample in a study of response to subunit inactivated influenza vaccine. A single record per CDR3 protein comes from TCRdb applying MiXCR to the RT-PCR reads. The data show roughly 650,000 distinct CDR3 sequences, 14% seen once. This material consisted of PBMCs from blood, taken roughly 2 weeks before vaccination. These receptors all stem from a man in his fifties or sixties who received an inactivated influenza vaccine. The CDR3 runs from the conserved cysteine through the conserved F or W. Each record gives: V gene, D gene, clone size, J gene, CDR3 DNA, CDR3 protein. A D gene is named only where the DNA matches it firmly. Expanded clones are given a class, and other clones once, few, many or no size at all.

TRBV6-1	TRBD1	-	TRBJ2-5	TGTGCCAGCAGTGATACCTCGGGACAGGGTAGCGTGGAGACCCAGTACTTC	CASSDTSGQGSVETQYF
TRBV4-2	-	few	TRBJ1-2	TGTGCCAGCAGCCAAGATAGGCAGGGAGAAGGCTACACCTTC	CASSQDRQGEGYTF
TRBV7-2	-	-	TRBJ2-4	TGTGCCAGCAGCTTAGTGTCGGGGTGGGACATTCAGTACTTC	CASSLVSGWDIQYF
TRBV20-1	TRBD1	-	TRBJ1-1	TGCAGTGCCCAGGGACAGTTGGTCCGTAACACTGAAGCTTTCTTT	CSAQGQLVRNTEAFF
TRBV3-1	TRBD1	few	TRBJ1-2	TGTGCCAGCAGCCAGGCGACAGGGAACTATGGCTACACCTTC	CASSQATGNYGYTF
TRBV3-1	-	-	TRBJ1-2	TGTGCCAGCACCCCTCAGGGGCATAACTATGGCTACACCTTC	CASTPQGHNYGYTF
TRBV3-1	-	few	TRBJ2-1	TGTGCCAGCAGCCTGAATGGCCATGAGCAGTTCTTC	CASSLNGHEQFF
TRBV6-1	-	-	TRBJ2-4	TGTGCCAGCAGTCCCAAAGGTGGTAACAACATTCAGTACTTC	CASSPKGGNNIQYF
TRBV6-5	-	many	TRBJ2-5	TGTGCCAGCAGAACAGGAGGGGAGACCCAGTACTTC	CASRTGGETQYF
TRBV5-1	TRBD1	few	TRBJ1-2	TGCGCCAGCAGCCAGGGGGCGCAGGGCTACACCTTC	CASSQGAQGYTF
TRBV12-3/TRBV12-4	TRBD2	-	TRBJ2-2	TGTGCCAGCAGTTTTGCGGGAGGTACCACCGGGGAGCTGTTTTTT	CASSFAGGTTGELFF
TRBV12-3/TRBV12-4	-	few	TRBJ1-1	TGTGCCAGCAGTTTAGGGGGGATTGGTATCACTGAAGCTTTCTTT	CASSLGGIGITEAFF
TRBV7-9	-	-	TRBJ2-4	TGTGCCAGCAGCTTAGCCGGGCAGCTAAAAAACATTCAGTACTTC	CASSLAGQLKNIQYF
TRBV6-2/TRBV6-3	-	-	TRBJ2-1	TGTGCCAGCAGTTTTACAGGACGGCAGTTCTTC	CASSFTGRQFF
TRBV30	TRBD2	-	TRBJ2-1	TGTGCGCGGTCCACTAGCGGGGGGGCCTTCAATGAGCAGTTCTTC	CARSTSGGAFNEQFF
TRBV7-3	-	-	TRBJ2-2	TGTGCCAGCAGCTTATTAAGGACTAACACCGCGAACACCGGGGAGCTGTTTTTT	CASSLLRTNTANTGELFF
TRBV7-2	TRBD1	-	TRBJ1-1	TGTGCCAGCAGCTTTCGGACAGGAAAAGCTTTCTTT	CASSFRTGKAFF
TRBV25-1	TRBD1	-	TRBJ1-2	TGTGCCAGCAGACCAACAGGGGGCAGTGGCTACACCTTC	CASRPTGGSGYTF
TRBV19	-	-	TRBJ1-2	TGTGCCAGTAGTAGCAGTCGGGGGAACTTGGTCTATGGCTACACCTTC	CASSSSRGNLVYGYTF
TRBV11-1	TRBD2	-	TRBJ2-2	TGTGCCAGCAGCCAATCTAGCGGGACGAACACCGGGGAGCTGTTTTTT	CASSQSSGTNTGELFF
TRBV4-1	-	-	TRBJ2-7	TGCGCCAGCAGCCAAGCCTTGTCTAAAATGGACTACGAGCAGTACTTC	CASSQALSKMDYEQYF
TRBV2	TRBD1	-	TRBJ2-7	TGTGCCAGCAGCAGATCCGGGACAGCAACCTACGAGCAGTACTTC	CASSRSGTATYEQYF
TRBV7-8	TRBD2	few	TRBJ2-1	TGTGCCACATCCGGGACTAGCGGGGGGGCCTGGAATGAGCAGTTCTTC	CATSGTSGGAWNEQFF
TRBV4-1	-	-	TRBJ1-4	TGCGCCAGCAGCCTGGGATCAGGGGCCCTTAATGAAAAACTGTTTTTT	CASSLGSGALNEKLFF
TRBV20-1	-	-	TRBJ2-5	TGCAGTGCCTCTACGACACAGATTGGAGAGACCCAGTACTTC	CSASTTQIGETQYF
TRBV5-6	-	few	TRBJ1-6	TGTGCCAGCAGCTTGTTCGCTCCTGACATTAAAGGGGATTCACCCCTCCACTTT	CASSLFAPDIKGDSPLHF
TRBV2	-	few	TRBJ2-2	TGTGCCAGCAGTGAAGGGCGGCGCTCCACCGGGGAGCTGTTTTTT	CASSEGRRSTGELFF
TRBV12-3/TRBV12-4	-	few	TRBJ1-1	TGTGCCAGCAGTTTAAGGCGGGCGAACACTGAAGCTTTCTTT	CASSLRRANTEAFF
TRBV7-9	-	few	TRBJ1-6	TGTGCCAGCAGCTTATACGAGGGTCAAAATTCACCCCTCCACTTT	CASSLYEGQNSPLHF